Listed here are 24 T cell receptor beta chains from one sample, sequenced in a study of blood T cells in healthy people across ages (dated by TCRdb to the mid-2010s). Libraries were constructed by 5' RACE. Sequencing was performed on an Illumina HiSeq 2500. A second about 7 to 12 cycle PCR used a sample-barcoded 5' primer and a J-beta primer mix. The public reads were run again by TCRdb, first through fastp at Q25 and then through MiXCR, and only productive beta chains were kept. Each entry merges the rows of one CDR3 protein and shows their most common DNA and genes. The sample table shows 800,000 to 950,000 distinct CDR3 sequences, and roughly 29% are seen once. Clones ranked in the top ten supply 10% of the sample. These same data were also listed under a study on T cells of mothers and their children.

The source material was blood. These receptors were taken from a woman aged 40 to 50 in good health.

This clonotype was observed a few times. This chain joins TRBV7-3 and TRBJ2-3; 10 bases match TRBD2. Germline assignment: CDR1 SGHTA and CDR2 FQGTGA. Losses at the gene ends were 3 bases for V and 5 bases for J; bases not matched to a gene: 11. The CDR3 is 17 amino acids. CDR3 in amino acids: CASSFRGAGGPEDTQYF. CDR3 in DNA: TGTGCCAGCAGCTTCAGGGGAGCGGGGGGGCCTGAAGATACGCAGTATTTT.

Concerning this clonotype itself: Possible read error: a much larger clone is one base away. The chain couples TRBV7-9 to TRBJ2-1; 7 bases map to TRBD2. The trim removed 1 base at V and 7 bases at J, leaving 7 bases unmatched. The CDR3 extends over 15 amino acids. CDR1 is SEHNR, CDR2 FQNEAQ, per germline (reference sequence). Written as DNA, the CDR3 is TGTGCCAGCAGCTTAGGAGTGGGGGGGATTAATGAGCAGTTCTTC. Its translation is CASSLGVGGINEQFF.

The chain links TRBV7-2 to TRBJ1-6; TRBD1 is a possible D gene (5 bases). V lost 6 bases and J lost 9, with 9 bases in between. CDR3 size: 12 residues. Looked up from germline, CDR1 is SGHTA and CDR2 is FQGNSA. The CDR3 here is CASRVGGSPLHF. CDR3 in DNA: TGTGCCAGCAGGGTGGGGGGTTCACCCCTCCACTTT.

This clonotype was seen many times. The chain joins TRBV11-2 to TRBJ2-7; no definite D call. Trimming stripped 8 bases from V and 0 bases from J, with 14 bases between. The CDR3 spans 14 residues. The germline V gene has CDR1 SGHAT and CDR2 FQNNGV. CDR3 DNA sequence: TGTGCCAGCGGCCTTCATGGCACCTCCTACGAGCAGTACTTC. It encodes CASGLHGTSYEQYF.

This clonotype was seen ten or more times. The rearrangement joins TRBV20-1 to TRBJ1-2, with D perhaps TRBD1 (5 bases). The V end lost 4 bases, the J end lost 2 bases, and 8 bases lay between the germline ends. Germline loops: CDR1 DFQATT, CDR2 SNEGSKA (reference sequence). CDR3 length: 12 residues. The CDR3 DNA sequence: TGCAGTGCTAAGGACACCAACTATGGCTACACCTTC. Encoded protein: CSAKDTNYGYTF.

This clonotype was counted only a few times. The CDR3 DNA is TGTGCCAGCAGCTTCGGGGGGATGGCCACTGAAGCTTTCTTT. Its translation is CASSFGGMATEAFF. V and J are TRBV5-5 and TRBJ1-1; possibly TRBD1 for D (5 bases). The CDR3 spans 14 residues. V was cut by 2 bases and J by 4 bases, with 12 bases left in between. Germline values: CDR1 SGHKS, CDR2 YYEKEE (reference sequence).

This chain joins TRBV7-9 and TRBJ1-2, with TRBD1 matching over 7 bases. V shed 5 bases, J shed 6 bases, and the junction held 12 bases outside the gene matches. The CDR3 is 15 amino acids. Germline values: CDR1 SEHNR, CDR2 FQNEAQ (reference sequence). CDR3 loop: CASSRLATGVHGYTF. CDR3 in DNA: TGTGCCAGCAGCCGTCTGGCTACAGGGGTTCATGGCTACACCTTC.

The sample holds a few counts of this clonotype. The gene calls are TRBV7-2 and TRBJ2-7; TRBD1 matches at 7 bases. V lost 0 bases to trimming and J lost 2 bases; unmatched junction nucleotides: 4. The CDR3 totals 15 residues. Germline V CDR1 and CDR2: SGHTA, FQGNSA. The CDR3 spells CASSLAGQHTYEQYF. CDR3 nucleotides: TGTGCCAGCAGCTTAGCGGGACAGCATACCTACGAGCAGTACTTC.

The chain uses TRBV28 and TRBJ1-6; 7 bases are shared with TRBD1. Germline V CDR1 and CDR2: MDHEN, SYDVKM. V shed 2 bases, J shed 7 bases, and the junction held 8 bases outside the gene matches. CDR3 length equals 16 residues. The CDR3 loop is CASSLTPGTANSPLHF. In nucleotides, the CDR3 is TGTGCCAGCAGTTTAACCCCTGGGACAGCAAATTCACCCCTCCACTTT.

The V call is TRBV11-2, the J call TRBJ2-2; TRBD1 aligns across 10 bases. CDR1 and CDR2 from the germline V gene are SGHAT and FQNNGV. Trimming removed 6 bases from V and 6 bases from J; junction bases left unmatched: 7. The CDR3 has 15 amino acids. The CDR3 region has the DNA TGTGCCAGCAGGATGAGACAGGGGGCCTCCGGGGAGCTGTTTTTT. This encodes CASRMRQGASGELFF.

This clonotype was counted ten times or more. This rearrangement joins TRBV7-2 to TRBJ2-5; tentatively, D is TRBD1 or TRBD2 (5 bases each). Trimming pared 4 bases from V and 7 bases from J, leaving 19 bases between. The CDR3 sequence is 15 residues long. The V gene's germline CDR1 is SGHTA and CDR2 FQGNSA. CDR3 amino acids: CASSYTGTSVGTQYF. The CDR3, as DNA: TGTGCCAGCAGCTATACCGGGACGTCCGTGGGGACCCAGTACTTC.

Only a few counts were recorded for this clonotype. J is TRBJ2-5 and V is TRBV5-1; 12 bases line up with TRBD2. The tail of the sequence fits TRBJ2-7 better, so the J call may be wrong. CDR1 is SGHRS, CDR2 YFSETQ, per germline. The CDR3 length is 16 residues. The CDR3 DNA is TGCGCCAGCAGCTTGAGGCTAGCGGGGGGGCAGGGCGAGCAGTACTTC. Protein sequence: CASSLRLAGGQGEQYF.

On this clonotype itself: This may stem from a read error, because a much larger clone lies one nucleotide away. The chain joins TRBV7-9 to TRBJ2-5; D may be TRBD1 (5 bases). The germline V gene encodes CDR1 SEHNR and CDR2 FQNEAQ (reference sequence). V was trimmed by 5 bases and J by 4 bases, leaving 14 bases between them. CDR3 size: 14 residues. The CDR3: CASSERQPRETQYF. The CDR3 bases are TGTGCCAGCAGCGAACGACAGCCCCGAGAGACCCAGTACTTC.

This clonotype was counted only a few times. This sequence joins TRBV20-1 and TRBJ2-5, with TRBD2 matching 10 bases. Germline V lookup: CDR1 DFQATT, CDR2 SNEGSKA (reference sequence). The CDR3 covers 13 residues. V was pared by 3 bases and J by 7 bases, with 5 bases of the junction left unmatched. CDR3 nucleotides: TGCAGTGCTAGGCTAGCGGGGGTAGGGACCCAGTACTTC. It specifies CSARLAGVGTQYF.

The chain uses TRBV7-2 and TRBJ2-5; TRBD2 matches 15 bases. V was clipped by 4 bases and J by 5 bases; unmatched bases: 8. CDR1 is SGHTA and CDR2 is FQGNSA in the germline V gene. This CDR3 spans 17 amino acids. The CDR3 region is CASSSGLAGGGWETQYF. Written as DNA, the CDR3 is TGTGCCAGCAGCTCGGGACTAGCGGGGGGAGGGTGGGAGACCCAGTACTTC.

This clonotype was counted only a few times. CDR3 region: CATSDFPDVETAEQYF. As DNA, the CDR3 is TGTGCCACCAGTGATTTCCCCGACGTCGAAACGGCCGAGCAGTACTTC. The V and J genes are TRBV24-1 and TRBJ2-7; D ambiguous. Germline CDR1 and CDR2: KGHDR and SFDVKD. V shed 1 base and J shed 6 bases, with 18 bases lying between them. The CDR3 has 16 amino acids.

This clonotype was counted at least ten times. The chain recombines TRBV7-9 with TRBJ2-5; maybe TRBD1 (6 bases). The CDR3 spans 16 residues. V lost 3 bases to trimming and J lost 4 bases, with 18 bases between them. Germline loops: CDR1 SEHNR, CDR2 FQNEAQ (reference sequence). DNA for the CDR3: TGTGCCAGCAGCTTTTCCACAGGGTTGGGCGGAGAGACCCAGTACTTC. Translation: CASSFSTGLGGETQYF.

This clonotype was detected a few times. This chain joins TRBV12-3 or TRBV12-4 and TRBJ2-3; 7 bases are a match to TRBD1. V dropped 4 bases and J dropped 3; count of bases not matched to a gene: 7. The CDR3 runs 15 residues. The CDR3 protein is CASSSLPRGTDTQYF. In DNA form, the CDR3 reads TGTGCCAGCAGTTCCTTGCCCAGGGGGACAGATACGCAGTATTTT.

V and J are TRBV28 and TRBJ2-3; 8 nucleotides match TRBD2. The CDR3 sequence is 16 residues long. Losses at the gene ends were 2 bases for V and 5 bases for J; bases not matched to a gene: 9. CDR1 is MDHEN, CDR2 SYDVKM, per germline. The CDR3 is CASSLHPGGGQDTQYF. The CDR3 region has the DNA TGTGCCAGCAGTTTACACCCGGGCGGGGGGCAAGATACGCAGTATTTT.

The chain joins TRBV6-2 or TRBV6-3 to TRBJ2-3; TRBD1 agrees at 8 bases. CDR1 is MNHEY and CDR2 is SVGEGT in the germline V gene. The CDR3 loop spans 15 amino acids. Trimming took 6 bases from V and 11 from J; bases not matched to a gene: 16. CDR3 sequence reads: CASSLGGQAVIRQYF. DNA of the CDR3: TGTGCCAGCAGCCTGGGGGGACAGGCCGTCATTAGGCAGTATTTT.

The rearrangement joins TRBV20-1 to TRBJ2-3; 7 bases map to TRBD2. Germline V gene sequence: CDR1 DFQATT, CDR2 SNEGSKA (reference sequence). Trimming took 5 bases from V and 2 from J; bases not matched to a gene: 7. The CDR3 covers 14 residues. CDR3 loop: CSAGGGRDTDTQYF. The CDR3 DNA reads as TGCAGTGCTGGAGGCGGGAGAGACACAGATACGCAGTATTTT.

V gene TRBV12-2 combines with J gene TRBJ2-1; TRBD1, the D gene given by the table, was not confirmed from the DNA. TRBV12-2 represents a pseudogene. The CDR3 has 15 residues. The CDR3 nucleotides are TGTGCAAGTCGTCCAAGTCTCCGGGACAGCAATGAGCAGTTCTTC. It yields the protein CASRPSLRDSNEQFF.

The J gene is TRBJ2-7, the V gene TRBV28; D might be TRBD1 or TRBD2, each matching 5 bases. CDR1 is MDHEN, CDR2 SYDVKM, per germline. The CDR3 runs 14 residues. The ends were cut back, 3 bases at V and 2 bases at J, with 11 bases in the middle. DNA for the CDR3: TGTGCCAGCAGTTTTTCGAGGGGAACCTACGAGCAGTACTTC. Encoded protein: CASSFSRGTYEQYF.

This sequence joins TRBV9 and TRBJ2-1; D possibly matches TRBD1 or TRBD2 (6 bases each). With 1 base removed from V and 2 bases from J, the gap between germline ends came to 10 bases. The CDR3 is made up of 15 amino acids. The germline V gene encodes CDR1 SGDLS and CDR2 YYNGEE. The CDR3, as DNA: TGTGCCAGCAGCGTAAGTCGGGGGCCCTACAATGAGCAGTTCTTC. This sequence encodes CASSVSRGPYNEQFF.